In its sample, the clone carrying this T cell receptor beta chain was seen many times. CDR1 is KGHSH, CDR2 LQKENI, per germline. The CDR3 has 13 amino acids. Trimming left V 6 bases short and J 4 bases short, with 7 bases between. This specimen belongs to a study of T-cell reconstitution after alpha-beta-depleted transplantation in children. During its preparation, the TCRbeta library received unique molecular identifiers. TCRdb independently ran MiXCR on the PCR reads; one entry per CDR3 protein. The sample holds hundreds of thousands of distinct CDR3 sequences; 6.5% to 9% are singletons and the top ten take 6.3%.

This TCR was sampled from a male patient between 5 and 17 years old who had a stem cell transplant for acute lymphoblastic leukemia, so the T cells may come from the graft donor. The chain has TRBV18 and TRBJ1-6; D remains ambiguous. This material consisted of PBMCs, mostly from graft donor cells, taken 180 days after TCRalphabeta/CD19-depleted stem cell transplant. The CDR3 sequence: CASSGQYNSPLHF. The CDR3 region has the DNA TGTGCCAGCTCGGGCCAGTATAATTCACCCCTCCACTTT.